The 3 T cell receptor beta chains listed next were all sequenced from one sample in a study of cytomegalovirus exposure and HLA in healthy donors. The PCR was carried out with 60 Vbeta primers and 13 Jbeta primers. Profiled with immunoSEQ multiplex PCR; TCRdb holds only in-frame clones, not every one. The repertoire includes some 150,000 clones, roughly 80% of them detected once, and 1.2% sits in the top ten. Material for sequencing was PBMCs. The receptors originated from a female donor in good health and CMV-seronegative.

V gene TRBV27 combines with J gene TRBJ2-7; a possible D gene is TRBD1 (5 bases). From germline, CDR1 is MNHEY and CDR2 SMNVEV (reference sequence). V lost 6 bases and J 2 bases, leaving 8 bases between the germline ends. CDR3 length: 12 amino acids. For the CDR3, the DNA is TGTGCCAGCAGAAAGGACACCTACGAGCAGTACTTC. This codes for CASRKDTYEQYF.

V usage is TRBV4-1 and J usage is TRBJ2-1, with 10 bases matching TRBD2. This CDR3 is 14 amino acids long. Germline CDR1 and CDR2: MGHRA and YSYEKL. The trim removed 4 bases at V and 7 bases at J, leaving 4 bases unmatched. CDR3 loop: CASSPGLAINEQFF. Written as DNA, the CDR3 is TGCGCCAGCAGCCCGGGACTAGCGATTAATGAGCAGTTCTTC.

This chain connects TRBV30 to TRBJ2-7; no definite D call. The CDR3 consists of 12 residues. V was shortened by 0 bases and J by 4 bases, with 7 bases between the two germline ends. Germline V gene data show CDR1 as GTSNPN and CDR2 as SVGIG (reference sequence). The CDR3 loop is CAWSVFRYEQYF. Here the CDR3 DNA reads TGTGCCTGGAGTGTATTTCGGTACGAGCAGTACTTC.